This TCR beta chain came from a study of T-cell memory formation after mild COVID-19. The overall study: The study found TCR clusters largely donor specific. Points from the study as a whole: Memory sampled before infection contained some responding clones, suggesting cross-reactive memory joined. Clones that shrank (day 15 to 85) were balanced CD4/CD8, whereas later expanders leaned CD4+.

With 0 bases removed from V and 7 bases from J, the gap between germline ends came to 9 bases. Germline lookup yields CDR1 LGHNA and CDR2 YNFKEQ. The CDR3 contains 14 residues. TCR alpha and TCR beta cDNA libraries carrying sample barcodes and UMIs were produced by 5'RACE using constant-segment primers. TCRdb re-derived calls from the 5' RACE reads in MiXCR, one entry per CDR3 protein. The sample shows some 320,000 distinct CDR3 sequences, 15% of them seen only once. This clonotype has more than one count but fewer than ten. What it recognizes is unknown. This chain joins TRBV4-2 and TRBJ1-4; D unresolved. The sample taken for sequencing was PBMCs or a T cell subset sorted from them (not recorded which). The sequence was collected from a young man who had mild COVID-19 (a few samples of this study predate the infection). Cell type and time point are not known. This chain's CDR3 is CASSQEVYAEKLFF. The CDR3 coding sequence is TGTGCCAGCAGCCAAGAGGTGTACGCTGAAAAACTGTTTTTT.